Shown below are 9 T cell receptor beta chains from a single sample sequenced in a study of Graves' ophthalmopathy and Graves' hyperthyroidism. RNA transcripts served as template for amplifying TCR beta CDR3 sequences. The authors performed first-round RT-PCR with HTBI primers and then a second-round multiplex PCR. TCRdb passed the multiplex PCR reads through MiXCR, listing each CDR3 protein once. The repertoire holds 740,000 or so distinct CDR3 sequences, roughly 41% seen once, with about 40% in the top ten. The sample taken for sequencing was peripheral blood. The receptor source for this set is an adult man with Graves' ophthalmopathy.

The chain joins TRBV7-8 to TRBJ1-2; a weak D match, TRBD1 (5 bases). The CDR3 contains 16 residues. Germline CDR1 is SGHVS and CDR2 is FQNEAQ. The V gene lost 5 bases and the J gene lost 4 bases, with 20 bases spanning the gap. The CDR3 nucleotides are TGTGCCAGCAGCCAAGGGCCTCAGGGTGGGTCCTATGGCTACACCTTC. Translated, it gives CASSQGPQGGSYGYTF.

V usage is TRBV7-3 and J usage is TRBJ1-4; D not certain. The V end lost 2 bases, the J end lost 7 bases, and 17 bases lay between the germline ends. The germline gives CDR1 SGHTA, CDR2 FQGTGA. This CDR3 is 16 amino acids long. The chain's CDR3 is CASSLLFRAPGEKLFF. The DNA for the CDR3 is TGTGCCAGCAGCTTATTATTCCGGGCGCCGGGTGAAAAACTGTTTTTT.

Many counts were recorded for this clonotype. The chain links TRBV7-2 to TRBJ1-1; TRBD1 is a possible D gene (6 bases). Germline lookup yields CDR1 SGHTA and CDR2 FQGNSA. With 8 bases removed from V and 4 bases from J, the gap between germline ends came to 20 bases. This CDR3 comprises 15 residues. CDR3 residues: CASGNRGGVSTEAFF. CDR3 in DNA: TGTGCCAGCGGCAATAGGGGGGGGGTGAGCACTGAAGCTTTCTTT.

The CDR3 DNA reads as TGTGCTAGAGTGGGAGCCTTAAATTCACCCCTCCACTTT. Its protein product is CARVGALNSPLHF. This chain connects TRBV25-1 to TRBJ1-6; no firm D call. The CDR3 contains 13 residues. Germline CDR1 and CDR2: MGHDK and SYGVNS.

Regarding this clonotype: At one boundary the junction diverges from the germline segment, which might be a read error. The V and J genes are TRBV24-1 and TRBJ1-5; 12 positions agree with TRBD1. CDR3 length equals 19 residues. Germline lookup yields CDR1 KGHDR and CDR2 SFDVKD. CDR3 protein: CASSHIWDRGQESNQPQHF. CDR3 nucleotides: TGTGCCAGCAGTCATATATGGGACAGGGGGCAGGAGAGCAATCAGCCCCAGCATTTT.

In its sample, this clonotype was seen once. The J gene is TRBJ2-5, the V gene TRBV2; perhaps TRBD1 as D (6 bases). CDR1 is SNHLY and CDR2 is FYNNEI in the germline V gene. V was pared by 8 bases and J by 1 base, with 20 bases between. There are 16 residues in the CDR3. CDR3: CASCTGQGPFQETQYF. The DNA of the CDR3 is TGTGCCAGCTGCACGGGACAAGGCCCCTTCCAAGAGACCCAGTACTTC.

The rearrangement joins TRBV7-9 to TRBJ2-7, with a possible D match to TRBD2 (6 bases). The CDR3 is 14 amino acids. Germline-derived CDR1 and CDR2 are SEHNR and FQNEAQ (reference sequence). V was shortened by 4 bases and J by 0 bases, with 10 bases between the two germline ends. The CDR3 loop reads CASSSREVSYEQYF. The CDR3 bases are TGTGCCAGCAGCTCAAGGGAGGTCTCCTACGAGCAGTACTTC. The entire variable domain, with the rest obtained from reference TRBV7-9 and TRBJ2-7, is as follows: DTGVSQNPRHKITKRGQNVTFRCDPISEHNRLYWYRQTLGQGPEFLTYFQNEAQLEKSRLLSDRFSAERPKGSFSTLEIQRTEQGDSAMYLCASSSREVSYEQYFGPGTRLTVT.

Points on this clonotype: The CDR3 ends on some other residue instead of the conserved phenylalanine or tryptophan, so this is likely a read error. This rearrangement joins TRBV7-2 to TRBJ2-7; D call uncertain. The CDR3 has 12 residues. The germline gives CDR1 SGHTA, CDR2 FQGNSA. CDR3 loop: CVSSLGSYEQYL. In nucleotides, the CDR3 is TGTGTCAGCAGTTTGGGCTCCTACGAGCAGTACTTG.

This clonotype occurred many times. This sequence joins TRBV7-6 and TRBJ2-7; perhaps TRBD1 as D (5 bases). V was shortened by 2 bases and J by 3 bases, with 8 bases between the two germline ends. The CDR3 totals 13 residues. Germline loops: CDR1 SGHVS, CDR2 FNYEAQ. The CDR3 reads CASSLRDSYEQYF. DNA of the CDR3: TGTGCCAGCAGCTTACGAGACAGCTACGAGCAGTACTTC.